A single sample gave rise to the 13 T cell receptor beta chains below, sequenced in a study of blood T cell repertoires in COVID-19. Sequenced by immunoSEQ multiplex PCR; TCRdb stores in-frame clones only, minus some. The sample lists roughly 50,000 clones; approximately 90% were seen once. The sample taken for sequencing was peripheral blood. The receptors stem from a woman aged 55-69 years with active COVID-19.

The chain has TRBV3-1 (or the pseudogene TRBV3-2) and TRBJ2-1; D not certain. Trimming stripped 1 base from V and 15 bases from J, with 10 bases between. Germline loops: CDR1 LGHDT, CDR2 YNNKEL (reference sequence). CDR3 length equals 11 residues. CDR3 coding DNA: TGTGCCAGCAGCCAAGTACAGAAGTTGTTCTTC. Translating it yields CASSQVQKLFF.

This clone appeared once. The chain employs TRBV3-1 (or the pseudogene TRBV3-2) and TRBJ1-4, with 8 bases lining up with TRBD1. The CDR3 has 14 residues. Looked up from germline, CDR1 is LGHDT and CDR2 is YNNKEL (reference sequence). The V and J ends lost 0 bases and 13 bases, in that order; junction bases with no gene match: 7. The CDR3 DNA sequence: TGTGCCAGCAGCCAAGATTGGGGGACAGGAGGACTGTTTTTT. Translation: CASSQDWGTGGLFF.

This clone was counted between two and nine times. This chain connects TRBV7-6 to TRBJ1-5; 8 bases align to TRBD1. The V gene end was trimmed by 5 bases and the J gene end by 2 bases; junction bases not matched to a gene: 5. Germline CDR1 SGHVS, CDR2 FNYEAQ. CDR3 length: 15 residues. The CDR3 DNA sequence: TGTGCCAGCAGCCGCGACAGGGGCGGCAATCAGCCCCAGCATTTT. Translated: CASSRDRGGNQPQHF.

This rearrangement joins TRBV23-1 to TRBJ1-5; 7 bases are a match to TRBD1. TRBV23-1 is an open reading frame, and its role is uncertain. Trimming took 6 bases from V and 7 from J; bases not matched to a gene: 12. The CDR3 is made up of 15 amino acids. The CDR3 DNA follows: TGCGCCAGCAGGGTAAAAAAGACAGGGCAGCAGCCCCAGCATTTT. This gives the protein CASRVKKTGQQPQHF.

This chain connects TRBV9 to TRBJ2-1, with D tentatively TRBD2 (5 bases). The CDR3 contains 16 residues. CDR1 and CDR2 (germline): SGDLS, YYNGEE. V was clipped by 0 bases and J by 6 bases, with 16 bases between them. The CDR3 sequence is CASSVAGTIYINEQFF. Written as DNA, the CDR3 is TGTGCCAGCAGCGTAGCGGGAACCATCTACATCAATGAGCAGTTCTTC.

This chain uses TRBV23-1 with TRBJ2-2, with 9 nucleotides matching TRBD1. TRBV23-1 is recorded as an ORF, its role being uncertain. With 3 bases clipped from V and 3 bases from J, the junction kept 5 bases outside the gene matches. The CDR3 covers 16 residues. The CDR3 DNA sequence: TGCGCCAGCAGTCAGTGGACAGGGGTTCACACCGGGGAGCTGTTTTTT. Its translation: CASSQWTGVHTGELFF.

This chain connects TRBV7-9 to TRBJ1-1; D not resolved. Germline assignment: CDR1 SEHNR and CDR2 FQNEAQ (reference sequence). This CDR3 is 13 amino acids long. Between the trimmed V and J ends, which lost 1 base and 4 bases, there was a span of 7 bases. The CDR3 region has the DNA TGTGCCAGCAGCTTAGGCAGTTCCACTGAAGCTTTCTTT. Translating gives CASSLGSSTEAFF.

The chain links TRBV5-6 to TRBJ1-6, with 10 bases aligning to TRBD1. The CDR3 extends over 16 amino acids. V was clipped by 4 bases and J by 8 bases; unmatched bases: 9. Germline-derived CDR1 and CDR2 are SGHDT and YYEEEE. As DNA, the CDR3 is TGTGCCAGCAGCCCAAGGGTCGGGACAGGGGATTCACCCCTCCACTTT. The encoded protein is CASSPRVGTGDSPLHF.

The V gene is TRBV2, the J gene TRBJ2-1; TRBD2 might be the D (6 bases). Germline CDR1 is SNHLY and CDR2 is FYNNEI. Between the trimmed V and J ends, which lost 7 bases and 0 bases, there was a span of 22 bases. This CDR3 is built from 18 residues. CDR3 region: CASTLAYSIGGSYNEQFF. The CDR3 nucleotides are TGTGCCAGCACCCTAGCGTACTCGATTGGGGGCTCCTACAATGAGCAGTTCTTC.

This clone was observed a single time. CDR3 region: CASSLDGNEQFF. CDR3 sequence (DNA): TGTGCCAGCAGCTTAGACGGGAATGAGCAGTTCTTC. The V call is TRBV7-9, the J call TRBJ2-1; no firm D call. V lost 1 base and J lost 7, with 5 bases in between. Germline V gene data show CDR1 as SEHNR and CDR2 as FQNEAQ (reference sequence). This CDR3 spans 12 amino acids. Full variable domain (rest looked up from reference TRBV7-9 and TRBJ2-1): DTGVSQNPRHKITKRGQNVTFRCDPISEHNRLYWYRQTLGQGPEFLTYFQNEAQLEKSRLLSDRFSAERPKGSFSTLEIQRTEQGDSAMYLCASSLDGNEQFFGPGTRLTVL.

The V gene is TRBV19, the J gene TRBJ1-5; the D gene is possibly TRBD1 (6 bases). The CDR3 length is 13 residues. Germline-derived CDR1 and CDR2 are LNHDA and SQIVND (reference sequence). Trimming stripped 4 bases from V and 5 bases from J, with 9 bases between. The CDR3 coding sequence is TGTGCCAGTAGTAGAGGGGGTCATCAGCCCCAGCATTTT. Translation gives CASSRGGHQPQHF. Complete variable domain (other parts from reference TRBV19 and TRBJ1-5): DGGITQSPKYLFRKEGQNVTLSCEQNLNHDAMYWYRQDPGQGLRLIYYSQIVNDFQKGDIAEGYSVSREKKESFPLTVTSAQKNPTAFYLCASSRGGHQPQHFGDGTRLSIL.

This sequence joins TRBV24-1 and TRBJ2-1; 9 bases match TRBD2. The germline gives CDR1 KGHDR, CDR2 SFDVKD. The ends lost 5 bases at V and 0 bases at J; junction bases unmatched: 4. The CDR3 sequence is 16 residues long. The CDR3 loop is CATSGSSGASYNEQFF. The CDR3 DNA is TGTGCCACCAGTGGATCTAGCGGGGCCTCCTACAATGAGCAGTTCTTC.

The J gene is TRBJ1-1, the V gene TRBV6-6; D not resolved. This CDR3 spans 12 amino acids. Germline V gene data show CDR1 as MNHNY and CDR2 as SVGAGI (reference sequence). V was shortened by 2 bases and J by 6 bases, with 7 bases between the two germline ends. The chain's CDR3 is CASSYIDAEAFF. The CDR3 DNA follows: TGTGCCAGCAGTTACATAGATGCTGAAGCTTTCTTT.